The TCR beta chain under discussion was sequenced for a study of chemoradiotherapy in HPV16-positive cancers. Broader study findings: HPV-specific T cells were functionally defined from only a couple of HPV16-positive patients. During treatment, candidate HPV-specific clones and E7-related motifs expanded in tumor.

Note on this clone: Its target is not known.

Over chemoradiotherapy, repertoires were sampled more than once. The protocol was immunoSEQ multiplex PCR, while the TCRdb copy is restricted to in-frame clones and leaves out a portion. The table shows 2,500 to 3,500 clones, with around 80% occurring only once. The material sequenced was tumor tissue, taken from a patient who underwent chemoradiotherapy. The clonotype comes from a human donor with HPV-associated anogenital cancer.

CDR3 coding DNA: TGTGCCAGCAGTATCCCGGGACGAGGAAACACCATATATTTT. As protein: CASSIPGRGNTIYF. The V and J genes are TRBV28 and TRBJ1-3; perhaps TRBD1 as D (5 bases). The germline V gene encodes CDR1 MDHEN and CDR2 SYDVKM. CDR3 size: 14 residues. Trimming removed 5 bases at V and 4 bases at J, with 12 bases between. Drawing the rest from reference TRBV28 and TRBJ1-3, the complete variable domain is DVKVTQSSRYLVKRTGEKVFLECVQDMDHENMFWYRQDPGLGLRLIYFSYDVKMKEKGDIPEGYSVSREKKERFSLILESASTNQTSMYLCASSIPGRGNTIYFGEGSWLTVV.